Listed below are T cell receptor beta chains from one sample, sequenced in a study of blood T cell repertoires in COVID-19. Repertoires were generated with immunoSEQ multiplex PCR, while TCRdb's copy carries only in-frame clones and drops some. The data show some 170,000 clones, 65% to 85% seen once. The sample was peripheral blood. These receptors were obtained from a woman aged 35 to 49 with COVID-19, enrolled during active disease. The CDR3 runs from the conserved cysteine through the conserved F or W. Size tells how often a clone was seen (once, few, many) or the class of an expanded clone, and some rows leave it out.

>13|-|TRBJ2-1|TRBV15
CATSRTSGKQQFF
>16|-|TRBJ2-7|TRBV10-3
CAISESVRSESYEQYF
>13|-|TRBJ1-1|TRBV5-8
CASRDRGLTEAFF
>15|once|TRBJ1-6|TRBV27
CASGPGGPYNSPLHF
>18|few|TRBJ2-2|TRBV27
CASSFRSQGTRNTGELFF
>13|-|TRBJ1-5|TRBV24-1
CATSDTANQPQHF
>16|-|TRBJ1-2|TRBV5-1
CASSLRPRQGNYGYTF
>15|once|TRBJ2-2|TRBV18
CASSRRDINTGELFF
>14|-|TRBJ1-1|TRBV19
CASSRGHLNTEAFF
>17|-|TRBJ2-7|TRBV7-9
CASSTSGGAMRTYEQYF
>18|-|TRBJ1-3|TRBV10-3
CAISESQARVVSGNTIYF
>17|once|TRBJ2-5|TRBV7-9
CASSLGHGTGNLETQYF
>13|-|TRBJ1-1|TRBV28
CASRGRGGTEAFF
>18|-|TRBJ1-5|TRBV2
CASDRDRALGGLPQPQHF
>14|large|TRBJ1-4|TRBV7-9
CASSLGQGFEKLFF
>12|once|TRBJ1-5|TRBV28
CASTNSYQPQHF
>12|-|TRBJ2-1|TRBV27
CASSLGGNEQFF
>13|-|TRBJ2-5|TRBV27
CASRGQGRETQYF
>14|-|TRBJ1-1|TRBV7-9
CASSLGGQPTEAFF
>15|-|TRBJ2-1|TRBV6-5
CASSVAGPNINEQFF
>14|-|TRBJ2-7|TRBV5-4
CASTQPGLVSEQYF
>15|-|TRBJ2-2|TRBV5-8
CASLAGTGTTGELFF
>16|-|TRBJ2-1|TRBV14
CASSHGASLAYNEQFF
>16|-|TRBJ2-7|TRBV9
CASSVAPLAISYEQYF
>15|-|TRBJ2-1|TRBV3-1/TRBV3-2
CASSLETSGYNEQFF
>14|-|TRBJ1-1|TRBV10-1
CASSHGDSSLEAFF
>16|-|TRBJ1-4|TRBV5-1
CASSQGFGSTNEKLFF
>12|-|TRBJ2-5|TRBV5-4
CASSGLGETQYF
>16|-|TRBJ2-7|TRBV19
CASSDFLAGGAYEQYF
>10|few|TRBJ1-2|TRBV5-8
CASWLNGYTF
>13|many|TRBJ1-5|TRBV6-6
CASSYEGDQPQHF
>16|-|TRBJ2-1|TRBV3-1/TRBV3-2
CASSASGTSGWHEQFF
>18|-|TRBJ1-3|TRBV11-2
CASTSAMVGASYGNTIYF
>14|-|TRBJ2-7|TRBV7-9
CASSLGSGLDEQYF
>16|-|TRBJ1-3|TRBV11-2
CASSSRDTSSGNTIYF
>16|-|TRBJ1-4|TRBV5-5
CASSSSSGVLYEKLFF
>15|-|TRBJ2-7|TRBV2
CASRVFPLAPYEQYF
>15|-|TRBJ2-6|TRBV2
CASREGVSGANVLTF
>15|few|TRBJ1-2|TRBV9
CASSVDSGSSYGYTF
>18|-|TRBJ1-3|TRBV21-1
CASSKDSADSLSGNTIYF
>15|-|TRBJ2-7|TRBV4-1
CASSQKRGDSYEQYF
>14|once|TRBJ2-2|TRBV6-4
CASRRQGNTGELFF
>21|-|TRBJ2-3|TRBV6-2/TRBV6-3
CASSQGPSTSGRAMGTDTQYF
>13|-|TRBJ1-3|TRBV5-4
CASSGTLGNTIYF
>14|-|TRBJ2-6|TRBV28
CASSSTFGANVLTF
>14|-|TRBJ1-5|TRBV7-9
CASSITGSNQPQHF
>14|-|TRBJ2-2|TRBV5-1
CASSWDRNTGELFF
>14|-|TRBJ1-3|TRBV28
CASNPGQLRNTIYF
>14|-|TRBJ1-5|TRBV4-1
CASSQDRGSQPQHF
>13|-|TRBJ1-2|TRBV3-1/TRBV3-2
CASSPRQTYGYTF
>14|-|TRBJ1-5|TRBV27
CASSFALSNQPQHF
>15|-|TRBJ2-7|TRBV18
CASSPSGGAGYEQYF